The next 3 T cell receptor beta chains were all read from a single sample in a study of blood T cell repertoires in COVID-19. Profiled with immunoSEQ multiplex PCR; TCRdb holds only in-frame clones, not every one. The table has under 300,000 clones, 70% to 90% seen once. Sequenced input: PBMCs or T cells enriched from blood (not recorded which). The receptors derive from a woman aged 25 to 45 who had recovered from COVID-19.

V is TRBV27 and J is TRBJ2-7, with 7 bases identical to TRBD2. Germline-derived CDR1 and CDR2 are MNHEY and SMNVEV (reference sequence). CDR3 size: 16 residues. Trimming at V came to 5 bases and at J to 7 bases, leaving 17 bases not matched to a gene. In nucleotides, the CDR3 is TGTGCCAGCAGTGCCACCTTCGGGACTACACCCCTAGAGCAGTACTTC. Protein product: CASSATFGTTPLEQYF.

The chain carries TRBV5-4 and TRBJ1-5, with TRBD1 identical over 8 bases. The CDR3 has 15 residues. CDR1 is SGHNT, CDR2 YYREEE, per germline (reference sequence). Losses at the gene ends were 0 bases for V and 3 bases for J; bases not matched to a gene: 2. This CDR3 is CASSLGTGNNQPQHF. The CDR3 bases are TGTGCCAGCAGCTTGGGGACAGGGAACAATCAGCCCCAGCATTTT.

The CDR3 coding sequence is TGTGCCAGCTCACCAGCTAAGGGAGGTGGTTCACCCCTCCACTTT. Its translation is CASSPAKGGGSPLHF. V gene TRBV18 combines with J gene TRBJ1-6, with D uncertain. V lost 2 bases and J lost 9, with 14 bases in between. The length of the CDR3 is 15 residues. In germline, CDR1 is KGHSH, CDR2 LQKENI.